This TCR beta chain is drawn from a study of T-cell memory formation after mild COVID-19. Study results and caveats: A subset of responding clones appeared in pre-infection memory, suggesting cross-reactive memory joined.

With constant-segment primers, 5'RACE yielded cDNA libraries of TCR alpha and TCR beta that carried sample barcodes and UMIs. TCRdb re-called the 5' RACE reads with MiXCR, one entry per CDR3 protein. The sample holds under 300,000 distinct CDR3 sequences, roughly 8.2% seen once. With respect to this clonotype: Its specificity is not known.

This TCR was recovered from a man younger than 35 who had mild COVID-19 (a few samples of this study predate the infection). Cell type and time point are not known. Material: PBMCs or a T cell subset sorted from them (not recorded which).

The CDR3 loop is CASSLPVGPPHEQYF. Written as DNA, the CDR3 is TGTGCCAGCAGCTTACCGGTCGGGCCGCCCCACGAGCAGTACTTC. The chain has TRBV7-9 and TRBJ2-7; D not resolved. The CDR3 runs to 15 residues. The V and J ends lost 2 bases and 5 bases respectively, with 16 bases between them. Germline loops: CDR1 SEHNR, CDR2 FQNEAQ (reference sequence).